The 26 T cell receptor beta chains given below trace back to one sample, sequenced in a study of molecular identifiers for immune sequencing clone quantification. TCRdb re-called the PCR reads through MiXCR, storing one row per CDR3 protein. The sample has 6,000 or so distinct CDR3 sequences, around 15% seen once. The specimen was naive CD8+ T cells from blood, with Jurkat cell RNA spiked in. Subset in this sample: FACS-sorted CD8+CD4-CCR7+CD45RA+ naive T cells. The source is a human donor in good health. Some libraries in this study had Jurkat cell RNA spiked in.

The V gene is TRBV6-2 or TRBV6-3, the J gene TRBJ2-3; D remains unclear. Germline loops: CDR1 MNHEY, CDR2 SVGEGT. Trimming pared 8 bases from V and 4 bases from J, leaving 10 bases between. The CDR3 runs to 12 residues. CDR3 sequence reads: CASSGAADTQYF. CDR3 coding DNA: TGTGCCAGCTCCGGAGCTGCAGATACGCAGTATTTT.

This clonotype was found many times. The rearrangement links TRBV13 to TRBJ2-5, with unresolved D. The CDR3 runs to 13 residues. From germline, CDR1 is PRHDT and CDR2 FYEKMQ (reference sequence). V lost 5 bases and J 5 bases, leaving 12 bases between the germline ends. Here the CDR3 reads CASSADGRETQYF. The CDR3 bases are TGTGCCAGCAGCGCGGACGGTAGGGAGACCCAGTACTTC.

This clonotype rates as medium-sized (0.01 to 0.1%). The chain uses TRBV20-1 and TRBJ2-2; D ambiguous. Trimming stripped 5 bases from V and 0 bases from J, with 16 bases between. The CDR3 is made up of 16 amino acids. The germline CDR1 and CDR2 sequences are DFQATT and SNEGSKA (reference sequence). CDR3 coding DNA: TGCAGTGCTTTAAGCCCCGGCAGCCCGAACACCGGGGAGCTGTTTTTT. Encoded protein: CSALSPGSPNTGELFF.

This clonotype was counted at least ten times. The V and J genes are TRBV11-2 and TRBJ2-1; no reliable D call. The CDR3 contains 13 residues. Germline values: CDR1 SGHAT, CDR2 FQNNGV. Trimming removed 5 bases from V and 7 bases from J, with 12 bases in between. The CDR3, as DNA: TGTGCCAGCAGCCCTCTCATGGGGAATGAGCAGTTCTTC. Translation gives CASSPLMGNEQFF.

This clonotype was detected ten times or more. The chain joins TRBV7-9 to TRBJ2-1; 7 bases are a match to TRBD1. The CDR3 is made up of 14 amino acids. Germline CDR1 and CDR2: SEHNR and FQNEAQ (reference sequence). V lost 5 bases, J lost 6 bases, and 7 bases stayed unmatched. The CDR3 here is CASSHQDRFNEQFF. The CDR3, as DNA: TGTGCCAGCAGCCACCAGGACAGGTTCAATGAGCAGTTCTTC.

By sample share, this clonotype is medium-sized. The chain couples TRBV4-1 to TRBJ2-3; D possibly matches TRBD1 or TRBD2 (5 bases each). Germline V gene data show CDR1 as MGHRA and CDR2 as YSYEKL. The CDR3 spans 17 residues. Trimming pared 3 bases from V and 2 bases from J, leaving 18 bases between. The chain's CDR3 is CASSQKPVGTLTDTQYF. CDR3 nucleotide sequence: TGCGCCAGCAGCCAGAAGCCGGTTGGGACGCTCACAGATACGCAGTATTTT.

By frequency in the sample, this clonotype is medium-sized (0.01 to 0.1%). This sequence joins TRBV29-1 and TRBJ2-1, with D perhaps matching TRBD2 (5 bases). Per the germline V gene, CDR1 is SQVTM and CDR2 is ANQGSEA. The germline V and J ends were trimmed by 7 bases and 2 bases, with 12 bases remaining between them. CDR3 size: 13 residues. Here the CDR3 DNA reads TGCAGCGCCACACTAGTTACCTACAATGAGCAGTTCTTC. Protein product: CSATLVTYNEQFF.

This clonotype is medium-sized in the sample. V and J are TRBV7-3 and TRBJ2-3, with D possibly matching TRBD1 (6 bases). The ends were cut back, 5 bases at V and 0 bases at J, with 12 bases in the middle. The CDR3 is 15 residues long. The germline V gene has CDR1 SGHTA and CDR2 FQGTGA. In DNA, the CDR3 is TGTGCCAGCAGCGGAATGGGGGCAAGCACAGATACGCAGTATTTT. Amino acids: CASSGMGASTDTQYF.

In this sample, this clonotype is medium-sized. This chain links TRBV7-6 with TRBJ2-2, with D unclear. Per the germline V gene, CDR1 is SGHVS and CDR2 is FNYEAQ. Trimming stripped 1 base from V and 5 bases from J, with 8 bases between. The CDR3 spans 14 residues. CDR3 in amino acids: CASSLGGDTGELFF. CDR3 nucleotide sequence: TGTGCCAGCAGCTTAGGCGGCGATACCGGGGAGCTGTTTTTT.

This clonotype is categorized as medium-sized. CDR3 bases: TGTGCCAGCAGCTGGACGACTAGCGGGAGTTTTTGGTTCTTC. Its translation is CASSWTTSGSFWFF. The gene calls are TRBV5-4 and TRBJ2-1, with 12 bases identical to TRBD2. The CDR3 runs to 14 residues. V was pared by 3 bases and J by 15 bases, with 10 bases of the junction left unmatched. Germline CDR1 and CDR2: SGHNT and YYREEE (reference sequence). Based on the CDR3 plus reference TRBV5-4 and TRBJ2-1, the full variable domain is ETGVTQSPTHLIKTRGQQVTLRCSSQSGHNTVSWYQQALGQGPQFIFQYYREEENGRGNFPPRFSGLQFPNYSSELNVNALELDDSALYLCASSWTTSGSFWFFGPGTRLTVL.

By share of the sample, this clonotype is medium-sized. This chain links TRBV27 with TRBJ2-3, with 8 bases that match TRBD2. The length of the CDR3 is 14 residues. Unmatched junction bases numbered 7, after V lost 5 bases and J lost 6 bases. The germline CDR1 and CDR2 sequences are MNHEY and SMNVEV (reference sequence). The CDR3 DNA is TGTGCCAGCAGTCCGGGACTAGACCTCGATACGCAGTATTTT. It encodes CASSPGLDLDTQYF.

The V call is TRBV6-5, the J call TRBJ2-7, with 8 bases identical to TRBD1. The CDR3 has 14 residues. Germline V gene sequence: CDR1 MNHEY, CDR2 SVGAGI. With 2 bases clipped from V and 3 bases from J, the junction kept 3 bases outside the gene matches. The CDR3 region has the DNA TGTGCCAGCAGTTACGGGACAGGCCACTACGAGCAGTACTTC. Amino acid sequence: CASSYGTGHYEQYF.

Sample share makes this clonotype medium-sized. This rearrangement joins TRBV7-9 to TRBJ2-1; D gene ambiguous. Germline loops: CDR1 SEHNR, CDR2 FQNEAQ (reference sequence). The CDR3 is 16 amino acids. Trimming left V 7 bases short and J 0 bases short, with 16 bases between. In DNA form, the CDR3 reads TGTGCCAGCACCCTCCCGGATGGTAACTCCTACAATGAGCAGTTCTTC. Protein product: CASTLPDGNSYNEQFF. Together with reference TRBV7-9 and TRBJ2-1, the CDR3 gives the full variable domain: DTGVSQNPRHKITKRGQNVTFRCDPISEHNRLYWYRQTLGQGPEFLTYFQNEAQLEKSRLLSDRFSAERPKGSFSTLEIQRTEQGDSAMYLCASTLPDGNSYNEQFFGPGTRLTVL.

The chain combines TRBV12-3 or TRBV12-4 with TRBJ2-7; D call uncertain. The CDR3 totals 14 residues. Trimming removed 1 base from V and 0 bases from J, with 7 bases in between. Written as DNA, the CDR3 is TGTGCCAGCAGTTTAGTTTGGAGCTCCTACGAGCAGTACTTC. It codes for CASSLVWSSYEQYF.

This clonotype has a count of ten or more. The chain recombines TRBV18 with TRBJ1-5; 7 nucleotides match TRBD1. CDR3 length: 16 residues. Per the germline V gene, CDR1 is KGHSH and CDR2 is LQKENI. V was pared by 3 bases and J by 6 bases, with 11 bases of the junction left unmatched. CDR3 DNA sequence: TGTGCCAGCTCACCCGCGGAAGGGGGCGAATCTCAGCCCCAGCATTTT. It codes for CASSPAEGGESQPQHF.

Within the sample, this clonotype is medium-sized (0.01 to 0.1%). The J gene is TRBJ2-7, the V gene TRBV2; TRBD2 might be the D (5 bases). Germline-derived CDR1 and CDR2 are SNHLY and FYNNEI. The CDR3 totals 13 residues. With 6 bases removed from V and 3 bases from J, the gap between germline ends came to 12 bases. CDR3 nucleotide sequence: TGTGCCAGCAGCCAAGGAGGCGGCTACGAGCAGTACTTC. This translates into CASSQGGGYEQYF.

This clonotype qualifies as medium-sized (0.01 to 0.1%). The gene calls are TRBV14 and TRBJ2-2; D gene unclear. V was cut by 3 bases and J by 1 base, with 6 bases left in between. This CDR3 has 14 residues. Germline assignment: CDR1 SGHDN and CDR2 FVKESK. The CDR3 coding sequence is TGTGCCAGCAGCCAGCTAGAGAACACCGGGGAGCTGTTTTTT. Encoded protein: CASSQLENTGELFF.

This clonotype was detected only a few times. Possible read error: a much larger clone is one base away. The CDR3 ends on some other residue instead of the conserved phenylalanine or tryptophan, so this is likely a read error. The rearrangement joins TRBV12-3 or TRBV12-4 to TRBJ2-5; tentatively, D is TRBD2 (5 bases). The V and J ends lost 6 bases and 9 bases respectively, with 23 bases between them. This CDR3 contains 15 residues. The CDR3 DNA sequence: TGTGCCAGCAGGCACTTGCCTAGCAGTACCGCTGCCCAGTACTCC. It yields the protein CASRHLPSSTAAQYS.

On this clonotype itself: A read error may produce the germline difference seen at one junction end. The DNA for the CDR3 is TGCGCCAGCGGCCAAGACCCGGGACCCCTGAGCCCCTACAATGAGCAGTTCTTC. Translation: CASGQDPGPLSPYNEQFF. V and J are TRBV4-3 and TRBJ2-1; D may be TRBD1 or TRBD2 (5 bases each). Germline CDR1 LGHNA, CDR2 YSLEER. The CDR3 runs to 18 residues.

In this sample, this clonotype turned up many times. This sequence joins TRBV2 and TRBJ2-3; 7 bases map to TRBD1. CDR3 length: 15 amino acids. CDR1 is SNHLY and CDR2 is FYNNEI in the germline V gene. V gave up 3 bases and J gave up 0 bases; unmatched junction bases: 3. The CDR3 loop reads CASSDGTASTDTQYF. The CDR3 region has the DNA TGTGCCAGCAGTGATGGGACAGCCAGCACAGATACGCAGTATTTT.

Comment on this clonotype: A much larger clone differs from this one at a single base, so this may be a read error. The chain employs TRBV12-3 or TRBV12-4 and TRBJ1-1, with D perhaps TRBD1 (6 bases). This CDR3 spans 12 amino acids. The CDR3 here is CASSFGGWEAIF. The CDR3, as DNA: TGTGCCAGCAGTTTTGGGGGCTGGGAAGCTATCTTT.

This clonotype was observed at least ten times. This chain joins TRBV12-3 or TRBV12-4 and TRBJ2-7; 9 positions match TRBD2. The junction had 7 bases not matched to a gene; V was cut back by 5 bases and J by 5 bases. The CDR3 runs to 14 residues. The CDR3 is CASSISGSGDEQYF. In nucleotides, the CDR3 is TGTGCCAGCAGTATTAGCGGGAGTGGTGACGAGCAGTACTTC.

On this clonotype: This clone may be a read error of a much larger clone one base away. This sequence joins TRBV7-9 and TRBJ2-5; D gene unclear. The germline V and J ends were trimmed by 1 base and 4 bases, with 16 bases remaining between them. Germline lookup yields CDR1 SEHNR and CDR2 FQNEAQ (reference sequence). This CDR3 has 16 amino acids. CDR3 coding DNA: TGTGCCAGCAGCTTAGGATTAGGGCCCGGTGGAGAGACCCAGTACTTC. Translating it yields CASSLGLGPGGETQYF.

By proportion, this clonotype is medium-sized. This chain joins TRBV28 and TRBJ2-7; D possibly corresponds to TRBD2 (5 bases). CDR1 MDHEN and CDR2 SYDVKM come from the germline V gene. The CDR3 extends over 15 amino acids. Trimming stripped 3 bases from V and 0 bases from J, with 12 bases between. The CDR3 region has the DNA TGTGCCAGCAGTTTGAGGGCCCTACCCTCCTACGAGCAGTACTTC. It codes for CASSLRALPSYEQYF.

A note on this clonotype: Just one base apart from a much larger clone, this may be a read error. No conserved phenylalanine or tryptophan is present at the end of the CDR3, so a read error is the likely explanation. The chain links TRBV5-3 to TRBJ2-5; D is unclear. TRBV5-3 belongs to the ORF category, with a function that is uncertain. The CDR3 is 13 amino acids. For the CDR3, the DNA is TGTGCCAGCAGCTCAGACTGGCAAGAGACCCAGTACCTC. Encoded protein: CASSSDWQETQYL.

By frequency in the sample, this clonotype is medium-sized. The gene calls are TRBV18 and TRBJ2-7; D may match TRBD1 or TRBD2 (5 bases each). V lost 2 bases and J lost 2, with 13 bases in between. The V gene's germline CDR1 is KGHSH and CDR2 LQKENI. The CDR3 consists of 15 residues. CDR3 nucleotides: TGTGCCAGCTCACCATTGTCGGGGCCTACCTACGAGCAGTACTTC. This encodes CASSPLSGPTYEQYF.